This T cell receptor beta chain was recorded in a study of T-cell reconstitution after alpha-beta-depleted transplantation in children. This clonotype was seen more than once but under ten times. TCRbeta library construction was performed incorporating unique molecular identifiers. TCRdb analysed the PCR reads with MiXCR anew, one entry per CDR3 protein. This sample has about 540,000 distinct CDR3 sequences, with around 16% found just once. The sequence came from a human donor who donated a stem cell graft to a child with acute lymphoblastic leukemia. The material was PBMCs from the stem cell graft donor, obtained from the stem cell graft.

CDR3 in DNA: TGCGCCAGTACTACCGGGACAGCGACACAAAAACTGTTTTTT. Protein: CASTTGTATQKLFF. The rearrangement joins TRBV5-1 to TRBJ1-4; 7 nucleotides agree with TRBD1. The CDR3 is made up of 14 amino acids. Trimming at V came to 8 bases and at J to 9 bases, leaving 13 bases not matched to a gene. Germline CDR1 is SGHRS and CDR2 is YFSETQ.